What follows are 28 T cell receptor beta chains derived from one specimen sequenced in a study of T cell responses to AZD1222 COVID-19 vaccine. Repertoires were generated with immunoSEQ multiplex PCR, while TCRdb's copy carries only in-frame clones and drops some. The sample has roughly 140,000 clones, around nine tenths seen once; the top ten hold 3.1%. This specimen consisted of peripheral blood, obtained 28 days after the second AZD1222 dose. These TCRs come from an adult who received the AZD1222 COVID-19 vaccine.

The CDR3 sequence: CASSLNRYEGEKLFF. The CDR3 DNA reads TGCGCCAGCAGCTTGAACCGCTACGAGGGTGAAAAACTGTTTTTT. The rearrangement uses TRBV5-1 and TRBJ1-4; D not certain. Germline V gene data show CDR1 as SGHRS and CDR2 as YFSETQ. Trimming shortened V by 1 base and J by 7 bases, and 14 bases separated the two germline ends. The CDR3 sequence is 15 residues long.

In the case of this clone: Sequence at one end of the junction differs from germline and may be a read error. This rearrangement joins TRBV6-5 to TRBJ2-7; a possible D gene is TRBD2 (5 bases). From germline, CDR1 is MNHEY and CDR2 SVGAGI. This CDR3 is built from 15 residues. CDR3: CSLTSGLGVGYEQYF. In nucleotides, the CDR3 is TGCAGCTTAACTTCGGGGTTGGGAGTGGGCTACGAGCAGTACTTC.

V usage is TRBV12-3 or TRBV12-4 and J usage is TRBJ1-1; tentatively, D is TRBD1 (6 bases). Trimming left V 7 bases short and J 10 bases short, with 16 bases between. This CDR3 spans 12 amino acids. The DNA for the CDR3 is TGTGCCAGCACCCTGAGTGGGGGGGCAGCTTTCTTT. Protein product: CASTLSGGAAFF.

This clone was counted once. V and J are TRBV7-3 and TRBJ1-4; tentatively, D is TRBD1 (6 bases). With 5 bases removed from V and 6 bases from J, the gap between germline ends came to 25 bases. This CDR3 region has 18 residues. Per the germline V gene, CDR1 is SGHTA and CDR2 is FQGTGA. The CDR3 DNA reads as TGTGCCAGCAGCCCGCACCAACCCCCCGGCAGGGGATATGAAAAACTGTTTTTT. It codes for CASSPHQPPGRGYEKLFF.

This chain connects TRBV3-1 (or the pseudogene TRBV3-2) to TRBJ2-3; 7 bases are shared with TRBD1. The V segment lost 4 bases and the J segment 3 bases; nucleotides outside the gene matches: 4. CDR3 length: 14 residues. Germline lookup yields CDR1 LGHDT and CDR2 YNNKEL (reference sequence). Here the CDR3 reads CASSLRTGTDTQYF. For the CDR3, the DNA is TGTGCCAGCAGCCTCCGGACAGGAACAGATACGCAGTATTTT.

The CDR3 DNA sequence: TGTGCCAGCGGCAGCTCAAGAAACACCATATATTTT. It specifies CASGSSRNTIYF. V and J are TRBV27 and TRBJ1-3; D unresolved. V lost 8 bases and J lost 5, with 10 bases in between. The length of the CDR3 is 12 residues. Germline loops: CDR1 MNHEY, CDR2 SMNVEV (reference sequence).

The rearrangement uses TRBV11-2 and TRBJ2-1; D might be TRBD2 (6 bases). Trimming removed 0 bases at V and 15 bases at J, with 15 bases between. The CDR3 length is 13 residues. Germline V gene lookup returns CDR1 SGHAT and CDR2 FQNNGV. DNA of the CDR3: TGTGCCAGCAGCTTAGACCGGGAGAGACCTACGTTCTTC. Translation gives CASSLDRERPTFF.

This CDR3 reads CASSEDRTGTETQYF. In DNA form, the CDR3 reads TGTGCCAGCAGTGAAGATCGGACAGGGACAGAGACCCAGTACTTC. V usage is TRBV6-1 and J usage is TRBJ2-5, with 8 bases fitting TRBD1. Looked up from germline, CDR1 is MNHNS and CDR2 is SASEGT. Trimming cost V 1 base and J 4 bases; bases outside gene matches: 5. This CDR3 region has 15 residues.

The J gene is TRBJ1-1, the V gene TRBV5-1; D not certain. The CDR3 is 13 residues long. Trimming removed 2 bases at V and 1 base at J, with 6 bases between. The germline gives CDR1 SGHRS, CDR2 YFSETQ. The CDR3 sequence is CASSFEENTEAFF. CDR3 nucleotide sequence: TGCGCCAGCAGCTTTGAGGAGAACACTGAAGCTTTCTTT.

The chain links TRBV5-1 to TRBJ2-7, with D tentatively TRBD2 (5 bases). The CDR3 length is 14 residues. Germline lookup yields CDR1 SGHRS and CDR2 YFSETQ. The V gene lost 4 bases and the J gene lost 3 bases, with 14 bases spanning the gap. CDR3 amino acids: CASSPGLGYYEQYF. DNA for the CDR3: TGCGCCAGCAGCCCGGGGTTGGGGTACTACGAGCAGTACTTC.

This chain connects TRBV5-1 to TRBJ1-2; 8 positions agree with TRBD1. The germline V gene has CDR1 SGHRS and CDR2 YFSETQ. J lost 6 bases, V lost 5 bases, and 0 bases had no gene match. The CDR3 runs to 11 residues. CDR3 in DNA: TGCGCCAGCAGACAGGGGGATGGCTACACCTTC. This sequence encodes CASRQGDGYTF.

The V call is TRBV3-1 (or the pseudogene TRBV3-2), the J call TRBJ1-2; D perhaps matches TRBD1 (5 bases). V lost 1 base and J 2 bases, leaving 5 bases between the germline ends. CDR1 and CDR2 (germline): LGHDT, YNNKEL (reference sequence). The CDR3 covers 13 residues. DNA of the CDR3: TGTGCCAGCAGCCAAGGACAGAACTATGGCTACACCTTC. It specifies CASSQGQNYGYTF.

The chain has TRBV11-2 and TRBJ2-7; 9 nucleotides align to TRBD2. Germline trimming cut 3 bases from V and 6 bases from J; bases unmatched to any gene: 6. The CDR3 covers 14 residues. From germline, CDR1 is SGHAT and CDR2 FQNNGV. The CDR3 loop is CASSFLAGPLEQYF. The CDR3 region has the DNA TGTGCCAGCAGCTTTCTAGCGGGACCCCTCGAGCAGTACTTC.

The chain is built from TRBV9 and TRBJ2-6; perhaps TRBD1 as D (6 bases). CDR3 length: 18 amino acids. Trimming removed 0 bases from V and 0 bases from J, with 13 bases in between. Germline lookup yields CDR1 SGDLS and CDR2 YYNGEE. The CDR3: CASSVAGVPFSGANVLTF. The DNA of the CDR3 is TGTGCCAGCAGCGTAGCAGGGGTCCCCTTCTCTGGGGCCAACGTCCTGACTTTC.

Regarding this clone: Additional DNA sequences in this sample encode the identical CDR3. This chain links TRBV5-6 with TRBJ1-2; D is possibly TRBD1 (5 bases). Trimming took off 4 bases at V and 5 bases at J, with 9 bases between the two ends. Germline CDR1 SGHDT, CDR2 YYEEEE. This CDR3 comprises 12 residues. CDR3 amino acids: CASSPGRYGYTF. CDR3 bases: TGTGCCAGCAGCCCGGGACGATATGGCTACACCTTC.

The chain employs TRBV11-1 and TRBJ2-2; maybe TRBD1 (6 bases). Germline V CDR1 and CDR2: SGHAT, FQDESV (reference sequence). V shed 2 bases and J shed 4 bases, with 11 bases lying between them. The CDR3 runs 15 residues. The CDR3, as DNA: TGTGCCAGCAGCTTAAGGGGGACGCCCACCGGGGAGCTGTTTTTT. Its protein is CASSLRGTPTGELFF.

The chain combines TRBV27 with TRBJ1-6, with no clear D. V shed 3 bases and J shed 7 bases, with 10 bases lying between them. This CDR3 has 14 residues. The germline gives CDR1 MNHEY, CDR2 SMNVEV (reference sequence). DNA for the CDR3: TGTGCCAGCAGTTTCGGCTCGGGAAATTCACCCCTCCACTTT. It encodes CASSFGSGNSPLHF.

This chain uses TRBV7-3 with TRBJ1-3; D is possibly TRBD1 (6 bases). This CDR3 is built from 13 residues. CDR1 is SGHTA and CDR2 is FQGTGA in the germline V gene. Deletions cut 5 bases from V and 4 bases from J, with 9 bases between. The CDR3 here is CASSTDRGNTIYF. CDR3 nucleotide sequence: TGTGCCAGCAGCACCGACAGGGGAAACACCATATATTTT.

The genes are TRBV30 and TRBJ2-6, with unresolved D. The CDR3 is made up of 14 amino acids. The germline CDR1 and CDR2 sequences are GTSNPN and SVGIG (reference sequence). Trimming took 4 bases from V and 0 from J, leaving 7 bases between them. The CDR3 sequence: CAWTRDSGANVLTF. The CDR3 nucleotides read TGTGCCTGGACACGCGACTCTGGGGCCAACGTCCTGACTTTC.

This clone was seen once. The rearrangement uses TRBV3-1 (or the pseudogene TRBV3-2) and TRBJ1-3; 7 bases are a match to TRBD1. The CDR3 contains 14 residues. V lost 3 bases to trimming and J lost 4 bases; unmatched junction nucleotides: 3. CDR1 is LGHDT and CDR2 is YNNKEL in the germline V gene (reference sequence). Here the CDR3 DNA reads TGTGCCAGCAGCCAGCGGGACAGCGGAAACACCATATATTTT. Translated: CASSQRDSGNTIYF.

This chain links TRBV19 with TRBJ1-2; possible D gene TRBD1, 5 bases. The germline V and J ends were trimmed by 10 bases and 7 bases, with 16 bases remaining between them. The germline V gene has CDR1 LNHDA and CDR2 SQIVND (reference sequence). The CDR3 has 12 amino acids. The CDR3 loop is CANHRGVIGYTF. The CDR3 DNA sequence: TGTGCCAATCATCGGGGGGTTATTGGCTACACCTTC.

The gene calls are TRBV6-2 or TRBV6-3 and TRBJ2-1, with 11 nucleotides matching TRBD1. Germline lookup yields CDR1 MNHEY and CDR2 SVGEGT. The CDR3 covers 15 residues. After removal of 3 bases from V and 8 bases from J, the junction contained 6 bases not matched to a gene. The CDR3, as DNA: TGTGCCAGCAGTTATGGCGGACAGGGGGCCGATGAGCAGTTCTTC. Translated: CASSYGGQGADEQFF.

The chain recombines TRBV30 with TRBJ1-6; D is unresolved. Germline V CDR1 and CDR2: GTSNPN, SVGIG (reference sequence). The CDR3 is 13 amino acids. The CDR3 region is CASASSYNSPLHF. The CDR3 region has the DNA TGTGCGTCGGCAAGTTCCTATAATTCACCCCTCCACTTT.

CDR3 in amino acids: CASSEFTALSTDTQYF. The DNA for the CDR3 is TGTGCCAGCAGTGAGTTTACAGCGCTAAGCACAGATACGCAGTATTTT. V usage is TRBV6-4 and J usage is TRBJ2-3; D gene ambiguous. CDR1 and CDR2 from the germline V gene are MRHNA and SNTAGT. The CDR3 is 16 amino acids. The ends were cut back, 3 bases at V and 0 bases at J, with 13 bases in the middle.

This chain's CDR3 is CASSLGERTLETQYF. The CDR3 DNA reads as TGTGCCAGCAGCTTAGGGGAGCGGACGTTGGAGACCCAGTACTTC. The chain recombines TRBV7-9 with TRBJ2-5; D might be TRBD2 (5 bases). From germline, CDR1 is SEHNR and CDR2 FQNEAQ (reference sequence). The CDR3 extends over 15 amino acids. The V end was cut by 1 base, the J end by 5 bases, with 14 bases between.

The chain combines TRBV5-1 with TRBJ2-7; the D is unclear. V lost 4 bases to trimming and J lost 5 bases, with 10 bases between them. The CDR3 extends over 12 amino acids. CDR1 is SGHRS and CDR2 is YFSETQ in the germline V gene. The CDR3 region has the DNA TGCGCCAGCAGCCCGGGTGGGCACGAGCAGTACTTC. It translates to CASSPGGHEQYF.

The rearrangement uses TRBV27 and TRBJ1-1; 7 positions agree with TRBD1. This CDR3 has 15 residues. With V trimmed by 5 bases and J by 0 bases, 6 bases remained unmatched. The germline CDR1 and CDR2 sequences are MNHEY and SMNVEV (reference sequence). CDR3 bases: TGTGCCAGCAGTGAAATACAGGGGATGAACACTGAAGCTTTCTTT. This translates into CASSEIQGMNTEAFF.

The chain carries TRBV28 and TRBJ1-3, with D possibly being TRBD1 (5 bases). This CDR3 has 14 residues. V was cut by 6 bases and J by 0 bases, with 9 bases left in between. The germline V gene encodes CDR1 MDHEN and CDR2 SYDVKM. CDR3 loop: CASSSGGSGNTIYF. In DNA form, the CDR3 reads TGTGCCAGCAGCTCGGGGGGCTCTGGAAACACCATATATTTT.